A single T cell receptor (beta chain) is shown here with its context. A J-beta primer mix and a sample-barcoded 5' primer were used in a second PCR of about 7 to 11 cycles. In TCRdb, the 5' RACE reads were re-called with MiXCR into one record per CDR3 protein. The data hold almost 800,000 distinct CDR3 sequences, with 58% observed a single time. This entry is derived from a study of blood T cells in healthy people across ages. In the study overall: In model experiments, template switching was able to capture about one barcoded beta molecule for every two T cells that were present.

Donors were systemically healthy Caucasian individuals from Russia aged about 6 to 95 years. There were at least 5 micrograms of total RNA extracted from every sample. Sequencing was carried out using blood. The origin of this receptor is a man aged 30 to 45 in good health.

In DNA, the CDR3 is TGTGCCTGGAGTAGGGGGCGGGAGGCAAGGGACAATGAGCAGTTCTTC. Its translation is CAWSRGREARDNEQFF. This chain uses TRBV30 with TRBJ2-1; D is perhaps TRBD2 (8 bases). Germline CDR1 and CDR2: GTSNPN and SVGIG (reference sequence). The CDR3 runs to 16 residues. V shed 2 bases and J shed 5 bases, with 19 bases lying between them.